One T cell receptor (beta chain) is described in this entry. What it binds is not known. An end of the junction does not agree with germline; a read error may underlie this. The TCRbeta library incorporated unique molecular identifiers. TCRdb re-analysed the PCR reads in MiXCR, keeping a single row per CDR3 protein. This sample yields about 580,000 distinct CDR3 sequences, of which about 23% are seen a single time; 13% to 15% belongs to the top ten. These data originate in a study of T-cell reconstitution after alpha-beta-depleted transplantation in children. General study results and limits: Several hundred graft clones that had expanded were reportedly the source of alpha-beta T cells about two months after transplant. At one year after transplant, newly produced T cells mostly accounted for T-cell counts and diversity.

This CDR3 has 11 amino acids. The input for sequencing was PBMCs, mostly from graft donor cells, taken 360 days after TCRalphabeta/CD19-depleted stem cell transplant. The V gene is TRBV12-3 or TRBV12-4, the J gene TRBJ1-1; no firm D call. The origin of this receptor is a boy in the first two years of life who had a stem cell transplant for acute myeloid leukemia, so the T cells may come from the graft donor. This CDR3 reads CGSSFLAQAFF. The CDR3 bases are TGTGGCAGCAGTTTCTTAGCTCAAGCTTTCTTT.